Described below is a single TCR beta chain sequence and its context. Its target antigen remains unknown. Within one base of it there is no much larger clone, and no base qualities were kept. The data derive from a study of graft-versus-host responses after intestinal transplantation (dated by TCRdb to about 2021). The study in broad terms: Multivisceral, liver-intestinal, or isolated intestinal transplants were received by the recipients. Every recipient was given anti-thymocyte globulin induction, then maintenance tacrolimus and steroids for roughly three years. After intestinal transplantation, graft-versus-host and host-versus-graft alloreactive T cell clones in the graft, circulation and bone marrow were tracked using bulk TCR-beta CDR3 sequencing. Alloreactive clones were identified by sequencing pre-transplant mixed lymphocyte reaction products and comparing these products with unstimulated pre-transplant donor and recipient T cells. Samples from three later patients were sequenced in-house on an Illumina MiSeq with MiXCR processing rather than by the commercial service. A cohort of roughly 25 intestinal transplant recipients, including one retransplant, was enrolled, and 3 patients lacking pretransplant specimens were excluded. Donor T cell macrochimerism was defined as a peak of at least 4% donor T cells among recipient peripheral blood mononuclear cells. Study-wide conclusions, independent of this receptor: GvH clones were detected in recipient bone marrow, and some of these GvH clones were observed earlier in ileal mucosa or blood, consistent with an intestinal mucosal origin. In patients with donor T cell macrochimerism, the allografts had high GvH to HvG T cell clonal ratios. Peak levels of circulating GvH clones were associated with declines in HvG clones early after transplant. The conclusions were limited by the relatively low number and heterogeneity of the intestinal transplant patients.

Clipping removes 10 bases from V and 9 bases from J, with 8 as the unmatched junction base count. From cysteine to phenylalanine, the CDR3 is 12 amino acids long. The CDR3 DNA has 36 bases and is translated from base 1. The CDR1 and CDR2 encoded by the germline V gene are MNHEY and SVGAGI. The time point label, read with the paper, signifies: cells obtained before transplantation from donor or recipient. CD3+CD4+ and CD3+CD8+ populations were FACS-sorted from unstimulated pre-transplant donor and recipient cells taken from spleen or lymph nodes. The library was obtained by the immunoSEQ multiplex PCR assay. For most patients, genomic DNA was isolated with the Qiagen DNeasy Blood and Tissue Kit and sent frozen to Adaptive Biotechnologies for TCR sequencing. For most patients, high-throughput TCR-beta CDR3 sequencing of genomic DNA was performed by Adaptive Biotechnologies. For the original study's pipeline: TCR sequencing data were retrieved from Adaptive's ImmunoSEQ software for roughly 20 patients, whereas three other patients were processed with MiXCR and VDJtools. To correct CD4 versus CD8 sorting errors, sequences present in both subsets at a frequency ratio below 5:1 were removed. Because the origin of CDR3 nucleotide sequences shared between donor and recipient could not be assigned, those sequences were removed. At least 2-fold expansion over unstimulated cells and a minimum CFSE-low frequency of 0.002% (template counts) or 0.001% (read counts) were required for clones to be classified as alloreactive. A clone was considered mappable if detected in the sequenced pre-transplant spleen, lymph node, or MLR CFSE-low populations of the donor or recipient. Cumulative frequency of alloreactive clones was calculated as a percentage of all sequences weighted by copy number. This is the immuneACCESS table as TCRdb keeps it, with only in-frame sequences that have V and J called. A part of the clones is gone; compared with another copy, unresolved V genes explain less than half, and the rest is unexplained. The DNA was the basis for D and trimming; V, J and clone size are from that table. Across this sample there are around 55,000 clones, with about 89% seen only once. The ten top clones hold over 0.55% of the sample.

The rearrangement joined TRBV6-5 to TRBJ2-1; 8 central nucleotides agree with TRBD1. Here the sequenced sample was unstimulated CD4+ T cells sorted from spleen or lymph node cells, taken before transplant. This sequence was found in a human donor who was the organ donor for an intestinal transplant. The sequenced DNA is TGTGCCACCAGGGGGCCAGTTGGTGAGCAGTTCTTC. It codes for CATRGPVGEQFF.